One sample yielded the 32 T cell receptor beta chains listed below, sequenced in a study of early T cells in non-severe SARS-CoV-2 infection. TCRdb ran MiXCR on the 5' RACE reads and lists one entry per CDR3 protein. This table holds 55,000 to 75,000 distinct CDR3 sequences, about 8.4% found once. Sequenced input: whole blood. These receptors came from an adult who was a healthcare worker with PCR-confirmed SARS-CoV-2 infection or an uninfected control (not recorded which).

This clonotype was detected only a few times. The chain couples TRBV2 to TRBJ1-2; 7 positions agree with TRBD1. Germline V CDR1 and CDR2: SNHLY, FYNNEI. V lost 10 bases, J lost 6 bases, and 14 bases stayed unmatched. This CDR3 region has 14 residues. The CDR3 DNA is TGTGCCACCGCATCCTCCGGGACAGCGGATGGCTACACCTTC. Translated: CATASSGTADGYTF.

The rearrangement links TRBV5-1 to TRBJ2-2; TRBD1 might be the D (5 bases). Germline CDR1 is SGHRS and CDR2 is YFSETQ. The germline V and J ends were trimmed by 0 bases and 5 bases, with 17 bases remaining between them. This CDR3 contains 17 residues. CDR3 coding DNA: TGCGCCAGCAGCTTGGAGTGGAGCAGGGTGAGAACCGGGGAGCTGTTTTTT. As protein: CASSLEWSRVRTGELFF. Based on the CDR3 plus reference TRBV5-1 and TRBJ2-2, the full variable domain is KAGVTQTPRYLIKTRGQQVTLSCSPISGHRSVSWYQQTPGQGLQFLFEYFSETQRNKGNFPGRFSGRQFSNSRSEMNVSTLELGDSALYLCASSLEWSRVRTGELFFGEGSRLTVL.

The chain is built from TRBV10-3 and TRBJ2-1, with 13 nucleotides matching TRBD2. CDR1 and CDR2 (germline): ENHRY, SYGVKD. V shed 4 bases and J 9 bases; nucleotides not matched to a gene: 9. The CDR3 is 16 amino acids. The chain's CDR3 is CAISAGLAGDRSEQFF. The CDR3, as DNA: TGTGCCATCAGTGCCGGACTAGCGGGAGATCGAAGTGAGCAGTTCTTC.

The chain links TRBV28 to TRBJ1-2; D may be TRBD1 (6 bases). This CDR3 region has 13 residues. V was pared by 6 bases and J by 2 bases, with 10 bases between. Germline CDR1 and CDR2: MDHEN and SYDVKM. CDR3 nucleotide sequence: TGTGCCAGCAGCCGGAGGGGGAACTATGGCTACACCTTC. This translates into CASSRRGNYGYTF.

There are a few counts of this clonotype. The J gene is TRBJ2-3, the V gene TRBV2, with 7 bases identical to TRBD2. The CDR3 is made up of 15 amino acids. Per germline, CDR1 SNHLY and CDR2 FYNNEI. V lost 4 bases to trimming and J lost 3 bases; unmatched junction nucleotides: 7. CDR3 nucleotide sequence: TGTGCCAGCAGTGCTGGGAGGGATATTACAGATACGCAGTATTTT. Residues: CASSAGRDITDTQYF.

The rearrangement links TRBV29-1 to TRBJ2-1; D ambiguous. In germline, CDR1 is SQVTM, CDR2 ANQGSEA. V was pared by 8 bases and J by 5 bases, with 7 bases between. There are 10 residues in the CDR3. CDR3 sequence reads: CSSGHNEQFF. CDR3 in DNA: TGCAGCAGTGGTCACAATGAGCAGTTCTTC.

This clonotype came up many times. The chain carries TRBV29-1 and TRBJ2-5; perhaps TRBD1 as D (6 bases). The CDR3 is made up of 15 amino acids. V dropped 3 bases and J dropped 3 bases, with 17 bases sitting between them. Germline assignment: CDR1 SQVTM and CDR2 ANQGSEA. The CDR3 spells CSVDPLGGVEETQYF. The CDR3, as DNA: TGCAGCGTTGACCCCCTAGGGGGAGTTGAAGAGACCCAGTACTTC.

This clonotype appeared many times. The V and J genes are TRBV20-1 and TRBJ2-4; 8 nucleotides agree with TRBD2. The CDR3 runs 18 residues. Germline V gene data show CDR1 as DFQATT and CDR2 as SNEGSKA (reference sequence). The V gene end was trimmed by 2 bases and the J gene end by 2 bases; junction bases not matched to a gene: 14. The CDR3 DNA sequence: TGCAGTGCTAGATGGCGGGAGGCCCGAGGGGGGTCCAAAAACATTCAGTACTTC. It encodes CSARWREARGGSKNIQYF.

This clonotype came up many times. This chain connects TRBV5-1 to TRBJ2-7; unclear D gene. Trimming pared 4 bases from V and 2 bases from J, leaving 10 bases between. The CDR3 runs to 13 residues. Germline loops: CDR1 SGHRS, CDR2 YFSETQ. This chain's CDR3 is CASSDVGPYEQYF. CDR3 bases: TGCGCCAGCAGCGACGTAGGCCCCTACGAGCAGTACTTC. Full variable domain (remainder filled in from reference TRBV5-1 and TRBJ2-7): KAGVTQTPRYLIKTRGQQVTLSCSPISGHRSVSWYQQTPGQGLQFLFEYFSETQRNKGNFPGRFSGRQFSNSRSEMNVSTLELGDSALYLCASSDVGPYEQYFGPGTRLTVT.

There are many counts of this clonotype. The gene calls are TRBV19 and TRBJ1-5, with 12 bases lining up with TRBD1. The germline CDR1 and CDR2 sequences are LNHDA and SQIVND (reference sequence). This CDR3 is built from 16 residues. V trimming: 5 bases; J trimming: 7 bases; junction bases outside the gene matches: 9. The CDR3, as DNA: TGTGCCAGTAGTTCACCGGGACAGGGGGCGCGACAGCCCCAGCATTTT. This sequence encodes CASSSPGQGARQPQHF.

This sequence joins TRBV9 and TRBJ2-1, with unresolved D. CDR3 length: 14 residues. Germline V gene sequence: CDR1 SGDLS, CDR2 YYNGEE. Between the trimmed V and J ends, which lost 0 bases and 5 bases, there was a span of 9 bases. CDR3 sequence reads: CASSVGSSDNEQFF. The DNA of the CDR3 is TGTGCCAGCAGCGTAGGGTCTAGTGACAATGAGCAGTTCTTC. The variable domain in full, completed from reference TRBV9 and TRBJ2-1, reads DSGVTQTPKHLITATGQRVTLRCSPRSGDLSVYWYQQSLDQGLQFLIQYYNGEERAKGNILERFSAQQFPDLHSELNLSSLELGDSALYFCASSVGSSDNEQFFGPGTRLTVL.

There are many counts of this clonotype. The chain has TRBV27 and TRBJ2-5; the match to TRBD2 covers 10 bases. CDR1 is MNHEY and CDR2 is SMNVEV in the germline V gene (reference sequence). V shed 6 bases, J shed 1 base, and the junction held 8 bases outside the gene matches. This CDR3 spans 16 amino acids. The CDR3 coding sequence is TGTGCCAGCAGGGGGGGGCGGACTAGCGGCCAAGAGACCCAGTACTTC. Amino acid sequence: CASRGGRTSGQETQYF.

This clonotype came up a few times. This chain's CDR3 is CASSPLSSTGAYEQYF. For the CDR3, the DNA is TGTGCCAGCAGCCCCCTCTCCTCTACAGGGGCCTACGAGCAGTACTTC. The chain combines TRBV6-5 with TRBJ2-7; 7 positions match TRBD1. The trim removed 6 bases at V and 2 bases at J, leaving 13 bases unmatched. The CDR3 totals 16 residues. Germline CDR1 is MNHEY and CDR2 is SVGAGI.

The V gene is TRBV9, the J gene TRBJ2-1; D may be TRBD2 (5 bases). This CDR3 contains 13 residues. The germline V gene has CDR1 SGDLS and CDR2 YYNGEE. V lost 4 bases to trimming and J lost 8 bases, with 13 bases between them. The DNA of the CDR3 is TGTGCCAGCAGCACGAGGTGGCGGGATGAGCAGTTCTTC. This codes for CASSTRWRDEQFF.

This clonotype was seen a handful of times. This rearrangement joins TRBV30 to TRBJ1-6, with TRBD1 matching 7 bases. The junction had 8 bases not matched to a gene; V was cut back by 2 bases and J by 7 bases. Germline CDR1 is GTSNPN and CDR2 is SVGIG (reference sequence). This CDR3 region has 15 residues. CDR3 DNA sequence: TGTGCCTGGAGTAATCAGAGGGGGCAGAATTCACCCCTCCACTTT. Protein product: CAWSNQRGQNSPLHF. Supplemented by reference TRBV30 and TRBJ1-6, the full variable domain reads SQTIHQWPATLVQPVGSPLSLECTVEGTSNPNLYWYRQAAGRGLQLLFYSVGIGQISSEVPQNLSASRPQDRQFILSSKKLLLSDSGFYLCAWSNQRGQNSPLHFGNGTRLTVT.

There are a few counts of this clonotype. The chain employs TRBV20-1 and TRBJ2-4; D is unresolved. Germline V lookup: CDR1 DFQATT, CDR2 SNEGSKA (reference sequence). The CDR3 totals 14 residues. V lost 0 bases and J lost 6, with 12 bases in between. The CDR3 DNA reads as TGCAGTGCTAGAGATCAGGTCCAGACAAACATTCAGTACTTC. It is translated as CSARDQVQTNIQYF.

In this sample, this clonotype turned up many times. The V and J genes are TRBV4-2 and TRBJ2-4; 10 bases line up with TRBD2. Losses at the gene ends were 0 bases for V and 8 bases for J; bases not matched to a gene: 7. Germline CDR1 is LGHNA and CDR2 is YNFKEQ. The CDR3 has 16 residues. CDR3 amino acids: CASSQDRLAGQDIQYF. CDR3 coding DNA: TGTGCCAGCAGCCAAGATCGACTAGCGGGTCAAGACATTCAGTACTTC.

J is TRBJ2-7 and V is TRBV10-2, with TRBD2 matching 11 bases. The CDR3 has 15 amino acids. CDR1 WSHSY and CDR2 SAAADI come from the germline V gene. Germline trimming cut 4 bases from V and 2 bases from J; bases unmatched to any gene: 4. The CDR3 nucleotides are TGCGCCAGCAGTGTCCCGACTAGCGGGGCCTACGAGCAGTACTTC. Its translation: CASSVPTSGAYEQYF.

This clonotype was found a few times. The chain is built from TRBV10-2 and TRBJ2-7, with 8 nucleotides matching TRBD2. V dropped 5 bases and J dropped 2; count of bases not matched to a gene: 11. The germline CDR1 and CDR2 sequences are WSHSY and SAAADI. The CDR3 has 16 residues. This CDR3 is CASSNPGGVLPYEQYF. The CDR3 DNA reads TGCGCCAGCAGTAACCCGGGGGGGGTTCTTCCCTACGAGCAGTACTTC.

The rearrangement links TRBV7-2 to TRBJ2-7; tentatively, D is TRBD1 or TRBD2 (5 bases each). The CDR3 is 15 residues long. V was pared by 1 base and J by 2 bases, with 12 bases between. Germline loops: CDR1 SGHTA, CDR2 FQGNSA. The CDR3: CASSLGDGNPYEQYF. CDR3 nucleotide sequence: TGTGCCAGCAGCTTAGGGGACGGGAACCCCTACGAGCAGTACTTC.

This clonotype was recorded a few times. Here the CDR3 reads CSAPARQHGYTF. DNA of the CDR3: TGCAGTGCCCCCGCCAGGCAGCATGGCTACACCTTC. The chain joins TRBV20-1 to TRBJ1-2; D gene unclear. The CDR3 totals 12 residues. V was shortened by 6 bases and J by 6 bases, with 14 bases between the two germline ends. The germline gives CDR1 DFQATT, CDR2 SNEGSKA (reference sequence).

There are a few counts of this clonotype. The chain couples TRBV5-1 to TRBJ2-1; a possible D gene is TRBD2 (5 bases). This CDR3 has 16 residues. The germline V gene encodes CDR1 SGHRS and CDR2 YFSETQ. The ends were cut back, 1 base at V and 1 base at J, with 12 bases in the middle. The CDR3 spells CASSLIAFSSYNEQFF. The CDR3 DNA reads as TGCGCCAGCAGCTTGATAGCGTTCTCTTCCTACAATGAGCAGTTCTTC.

This clonotype was counted ten times or more. The chain employs TRBV2 and TRBJ2-3, with 7 bases fitting TRBD2. J was trimmed by 7 bases and V by 6 bases; bases with no gene match: 16. The germline V gene encodes CDR1 SNHLY and CDR2 FYNNEI. The CDR3 spans 16 residues. CDR3 sequence: CASSVEPGLLGHTQYF. For the CDR3, the DNA is TGTGCCAGCAGCGTCGAACCGGGACTACTTGGGCATACGCAGTATTTT.

This clonotype was detected many times. V usage is TRBV10-3 and J usage is TRBJ2-7; D is possibly TRBD2 (6 bases). The CDR3 sequence is 14 residues long. V was cut by 10 bases and J by 2 bases, with 18 bases left in between. In germline, CDR1 is ENHRY, CDR2 SYGVKD. This CDR3 reads CATSPTSLTYEQYF. In DNA, the CDR3 is TGTGCCACCTCTCCGACTAGTCTAACCTACGAGCAGTACTTC.

This clonotype turned up a few times. The chain combines TRBV29-1 with TRBJ2-1; TRBD2 aligns across 15 bases. This CDR3 spans 19 amino acids. CDR1 and CDR2 from the germline V gene are SQVTM and ANQGSEA. The trim removed 6 bases at V and 12 bases at J, leaving 24 bases unmatched. CDR3 nucleotide sequence: TGCAGCGTCACGCCGACGGGACTAGCGGGAGGCCTCGAAAATAAGCCGCAGTTCTTC. It yields the protein CSVTPTGLAGGLENKPQFF.

CDR3 loop: CASSSFGQGRYNEKLFF. The CDR3 DNA follows: TGTGCCAGCAGTTCCTTCGGACAGGGGAGGTATAATGAAAAACTGTTTTTT. This chain connects TRBV28 to TRBJ1-4; TRBD1 aligns across 9 bases. The CDR3 is made up of 17 amino acids. V shed 4 bases, J shed 4 bases, and the junction held 10 bases outside the gene matches. CDR1 is MDHEN, CDR2 SYDVKM, per germline.

Only a few counts were recorded for this clonotype. The chain employs TRBV27 and TRBJ2-7; 9 bases map to TRBD1. Germline V CDR1 and CDR2: MNHEY, SMNVEV (reference sequence). The CDR3 covers 15 residues. The trim removed 5 bases at V and 2 bases at J, leaving 7 bases unmatched. The CDR3 DNA reads as TGTGCCAGCAGTCCAGAGGGACAGGGCACCTACGAGCAGTACTTC. Translated, it gives CASSPEGQGTYEQYF.

This chain connects TRBV5-1 to TRBJ2-7, with D possibly being TRBD1 or TRBD2 (7 bases each). The CDR3 covers 16 residues. Trimming took off 0 bases at V and 4 bases at J, with 17 bases between the two ends. The germline gives CDR1 SGHRS, CDR2 YFSETQ. The CDR3, as DNA: TGCGCCAGCAGCTTGGCCCCGACAGGGAGGGGATACGAGCAGTACTTC. It codes for CASSLAPTGRGYEQYF.

This sequence joins TRBV19 and TRBJ2-6, with D unclear. Germline V gene sequence: CDR1 LNHDA, CDR2 SQIVND (reference sequence). V lost 4 bases and J lost 2, with 9 bases in between. The CDR3 has 15 residues. As DNA, the CDR3 is TGTGCCAGTAGTAGTGTAGGAGCTGGGGCCAACGTCCTGACTTTC. Translated: CASSSVGAGANVLTF.

This clonotype was picked up a small number of times. V is TRBV7-3 and J is TRBJ2-3; D uncertain. The V gene lost 2 bases and the J gene lost 2 bases, with 5 bases spanning the gap. The germline V gene has CDR1 SGHTA and CDR2 FQGTGA. CDR3 size: 13 residues. For the CDR3, the DNA is TGTGCCAGCAGCTTAGGTCCCACAGATACGCAGTATTTT. Its translation is CASSLGPTDTQYF.

This clonotype was counted many times. V gene TRBV2 combines with J gene TRBJ1-5; a weak D match, TRBD1 (5 bases). Trimming removed 2 bases at V and 6 bases at J, with 8 bases between. Germline CDR1 is SNHLY and CDR2 is FYNNEI. The CDR3 is 13 residues long. Written as DNA, the CDR3 is TGTGCCAGCAGTGAACAGGGCGGTCAGCCCCAGCATTTT. Protein product: CASSEQGGQPQHF.

This clonotype has just a few counts. J is TRBJ2-7 and V is TRBV18, with TRBD1 as a possible D gene (5 bases). The CDR3 spans 13 residues. The V gene's germline CDR1 is KGHSH and CDR2 LQKENI. Trimming took 3 bases from V and 2 from J, leaving 8 bases between them. The CDR3 spells CASSPDRTYEQYF. The CDR3 DNA is TGTGCCAGCTCACCCGACAGAACCTACGAGCAGTACTTC.